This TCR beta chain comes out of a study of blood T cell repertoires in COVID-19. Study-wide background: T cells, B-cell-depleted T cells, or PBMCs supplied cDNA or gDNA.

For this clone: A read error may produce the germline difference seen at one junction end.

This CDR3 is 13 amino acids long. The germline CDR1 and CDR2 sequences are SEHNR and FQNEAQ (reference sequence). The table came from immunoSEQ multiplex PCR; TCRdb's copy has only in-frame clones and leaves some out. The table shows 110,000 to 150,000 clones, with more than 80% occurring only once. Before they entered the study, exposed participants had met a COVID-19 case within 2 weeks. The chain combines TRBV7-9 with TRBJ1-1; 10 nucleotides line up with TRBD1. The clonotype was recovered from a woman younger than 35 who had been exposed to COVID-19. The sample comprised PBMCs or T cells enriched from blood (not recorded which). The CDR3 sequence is CASSLGQGARVDF. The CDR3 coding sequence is TGTGCCAGCAGCTTAGGACAGGGGGCGCGGGTGGACTTT.